This T cell receptor (beta chain) was obtained from a study of control samples from healthy donors and cancer patients. Here immunoSEQ multiplex PCR was the method, and the copy in TCRdb shows in-frame clones only, minus some. The data show 76,000 or so clones, with roughly nine tenths seen just once and over 8% held by the top ten. Germline V CDR1 and CDR2: LGHDT, YNNKEL (reference sequence). The CDR3 has 18 residues. The V segment lost 6 bases and the J segment 3 bases; nucleotides outside the gene matches: 17. The sequencing sample was made of PBMCs. The clonotype was recovered from a woman aged 45-65 years with colorectal cancer. The chain has TRBV3-1 (or the pseudogene TRBV3-2) and TRBJ1-5; TRBD1 matches 7 bases. CDR3 sequence (DNA): TGTGCCAGCAGAAATCCACCTTCAGGGGGACTACTCAATCAGCCCCAGCATTTT. Translation: CASRNPPSGGLLNQPQHF.